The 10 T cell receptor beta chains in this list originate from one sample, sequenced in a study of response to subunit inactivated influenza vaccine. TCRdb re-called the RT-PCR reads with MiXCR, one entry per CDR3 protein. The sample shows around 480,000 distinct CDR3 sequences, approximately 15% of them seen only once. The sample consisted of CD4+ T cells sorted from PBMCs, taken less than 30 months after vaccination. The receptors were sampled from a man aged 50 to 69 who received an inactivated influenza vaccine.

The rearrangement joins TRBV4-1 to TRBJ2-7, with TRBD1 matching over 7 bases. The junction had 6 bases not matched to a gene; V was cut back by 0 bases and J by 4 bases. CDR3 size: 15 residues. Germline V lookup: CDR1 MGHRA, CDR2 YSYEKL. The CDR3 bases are TGCGCCAGCAGCCAAGATGGGACAGTTCCTTACGAGCAGTACTTC. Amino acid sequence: CASSQDGTVPYEQYF.

CDR3 region: CATSTGLAGWTSTDTQYF. The CDR3 nucleotides read TGTGCCACCAGCACGGGACTAGCGGGATGGACTAGCACAGATACGCAGTATTTT. V is TRBV15 and J is TRBJ2-3, with 13 bases aligning to TRBD2. The ends lost 4 bases at V and 0 bases at J; junction bases unmatched: 7. This CDR3 spans 18 amino acids. In germline, CDR1 is LNHNV, CDR2 YYDKDF (reference sequence).

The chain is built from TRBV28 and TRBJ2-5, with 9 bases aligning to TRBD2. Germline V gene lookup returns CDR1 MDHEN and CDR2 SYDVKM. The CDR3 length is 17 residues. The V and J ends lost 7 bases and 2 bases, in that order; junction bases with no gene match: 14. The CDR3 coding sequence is TGTGCCAGCACCCTCCCGGGGCTAGCGGGGATTCAAGAGACCCAGTACTTC. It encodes CASTLPGLAGIQETQYF.

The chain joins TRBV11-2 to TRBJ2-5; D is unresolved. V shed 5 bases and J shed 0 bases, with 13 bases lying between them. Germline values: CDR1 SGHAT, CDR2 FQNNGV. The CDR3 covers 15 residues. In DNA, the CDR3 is TGTGCCAGCAGCCCCCTACTGACAAACCAAGAGACCCAGTACTTC. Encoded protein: CASSPLLTNQETQYF.

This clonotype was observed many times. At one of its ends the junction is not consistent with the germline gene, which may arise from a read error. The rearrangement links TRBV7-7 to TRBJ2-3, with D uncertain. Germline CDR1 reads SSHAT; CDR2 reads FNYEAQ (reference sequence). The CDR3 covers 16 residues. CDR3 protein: CASSQSASGGTDTQYF. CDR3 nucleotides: TGTGCTAGCAGCCAATCGGCTAGTGGAGGCACAGATACGCAGTATTTT.

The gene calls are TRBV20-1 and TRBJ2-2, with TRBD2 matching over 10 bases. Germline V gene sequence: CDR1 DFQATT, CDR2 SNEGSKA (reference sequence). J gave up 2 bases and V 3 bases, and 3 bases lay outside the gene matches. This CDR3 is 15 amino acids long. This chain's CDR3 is CSARPSGRNTGELFF. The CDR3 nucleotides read TGCAGTGCTAGGCCTAGCGGGAGAAACACCGGGGAGCTGTTTTTT.

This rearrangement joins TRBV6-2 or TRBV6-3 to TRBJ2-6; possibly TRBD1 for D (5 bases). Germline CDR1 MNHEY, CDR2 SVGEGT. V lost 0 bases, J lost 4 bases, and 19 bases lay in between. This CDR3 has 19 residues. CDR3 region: CASSYSIDQGSFGANVLTF. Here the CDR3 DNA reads TGTGCCAGCAGTTACTCGATAGACCAGGGTTCCTTCGGGGCCAACGTCCTGACTTTC.

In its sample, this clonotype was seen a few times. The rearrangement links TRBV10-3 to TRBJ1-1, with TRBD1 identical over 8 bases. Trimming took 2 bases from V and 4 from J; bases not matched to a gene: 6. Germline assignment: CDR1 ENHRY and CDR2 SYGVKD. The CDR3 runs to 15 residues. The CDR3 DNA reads TGTGCCATCAGTGAGAGCGCGGGGACAGGCACTGAAGCTTTCTTT. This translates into CAISESAGTGTEAFF.

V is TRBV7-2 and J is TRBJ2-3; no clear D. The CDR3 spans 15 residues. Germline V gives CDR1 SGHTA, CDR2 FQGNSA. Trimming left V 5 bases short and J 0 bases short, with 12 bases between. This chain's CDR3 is CASSPTVPSTDTQYF. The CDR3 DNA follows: TGTGCCAGCAGCCCCACAGTCCCCAGCACAGATACGCAGTATTTT.

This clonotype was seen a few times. CDR3 amino acids: CASSLGGLAGDMNTEAFF. CDR3 coding DNA: TGTGCCAGCAGCTTAGGAGGCCTGGCAGGGGATATGAACACTGAAGCTTTCTTT. V usage is TRBV7-8 and J usage is TRBJ1-1, with D possibly matching TRBD1 (6 bases). This CDR3 contains 18 residues. CDR1 SGHVS and CDR2 FQNEAQ come from the germline V gene. V was clipped by 1 base and J by 0 bases, with 18 bases between them.